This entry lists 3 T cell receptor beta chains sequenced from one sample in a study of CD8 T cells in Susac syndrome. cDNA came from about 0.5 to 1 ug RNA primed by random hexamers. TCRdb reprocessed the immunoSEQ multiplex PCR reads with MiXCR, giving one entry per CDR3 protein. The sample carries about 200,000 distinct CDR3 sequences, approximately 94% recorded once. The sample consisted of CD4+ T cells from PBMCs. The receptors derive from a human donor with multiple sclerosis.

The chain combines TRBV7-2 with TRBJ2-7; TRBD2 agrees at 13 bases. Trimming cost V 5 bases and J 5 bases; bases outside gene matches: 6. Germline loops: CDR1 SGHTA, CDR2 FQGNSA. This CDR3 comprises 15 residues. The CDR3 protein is CASSPRLAGGDEQYF. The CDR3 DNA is TGTGCCAGCAGCCCGAGACTAGCGGGGGGTGACGAGCAGTACTTC.

The CDR3 DNA sequence: TGTGCCATCCGAGCGGGGGGGCTTGATGAGCAGTTCTTC. It is translated as CAIRAGGLDEQFF. The chain couples TRBV10-3 to TRBJ2-1; 10 positions match TRBD2. Looked up from germline, CDR1 is ENHRY and CDR2 is SYGVKD. The ends lost 8 bases at V and 8 bases at J; junction bases unmatched: 6. The CDR3 is 13 residues long.

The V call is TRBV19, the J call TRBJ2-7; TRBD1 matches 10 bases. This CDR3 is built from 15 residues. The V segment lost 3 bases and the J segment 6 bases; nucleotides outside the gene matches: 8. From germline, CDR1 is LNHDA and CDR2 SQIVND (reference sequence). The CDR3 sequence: CASSIPGTGALEQYF. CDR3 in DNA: TGTGCCAGTAGTATCCCCGGGACAGGGGCGCTCGAGCAGTACTTC.